This TCR beta chain was recovered during a study of glioma-infiltrating T cells after dendritic cell vaccination. Findings and limits, study-wide: The cohort had few patients with full blood and tumor sets.

The sample holds a few counts of this clone. Antigen unknown. The method was immunoSEQ multiplex PCR; TCRdb's version includes in-frame clones alone and lacks a portion of them. This table has roughly 100,000 clones, 70% to 90% appearing once. Selection required adequate fresh-frozen tumor tissue plus more than two years' survival data. Before vaccination, two weeks after the third vaccination, and at progression, PBMC were collected. This specimen consisted of blood, obtained before dendritic cell vaccination. This sequence was found in a human donor with glioblastoma.

The CDR3 DNA reads TGCGCCAGCAGCCGCATAGATGAGAGGTATGGCTACACCTTC. Translating gives CASSRIDERYGYTF. The chain couples TRBV4-1 to TRBJ1-2, with D uncertain. V lost 4 bases and J 5 bases, leaving 14 bases between the germline ends. The CDR3 sequence is 14 residues long. The germline CDR1 and CDR2 sequences are MGHRA and YSYEKL.